This T cell receptor beta chain was sequenced during a study of blood T cell repertoires in COVID-19. Looking at the study overall: Sample material is recorded as cDNA or gDNA derived from T cells, B-cell-depleted T cells, or PBMCs.

The germline V gene has CDR1 SGHTA and CDR2 FQGNSA. Trimming stripped 1 base from V and 4 bases from J, with 10 bases between. The CDR3 length is 14 residues. The repertoire was sequenced with immunoSEQ multiplex PCR; TCRdb's copy has only in-frame clones and lacks some. The data contain about 82,000 clones, around 83% of them singletons. This chain links TRBV7-2 with TRBJ1-1; D perhaps matches TRBD1 (5 bases). This TCR came from an older woman with acute or convalescent COVID-19. Sequencing was performed on peripheral blood. Here the CDR3 DNA reads TGTGCCAGCAGCTTAGTGGTGGGGGGCACTGAAGCTTTCTTT. It encodes CASSLVVGGTEAFF.